This TCR beta chain is drawn from a study of T cell clones after liver transplantation. Study-level points and caveats: Compared with third party-reactive sequences, donor-reactive ones declined more, independent of withdrawal success.

Repertoires were generated with immunoSEQ multiplex PCR, while TCRdb's copy carries only in-frame clones and drops some. The table lists roughly 55,000 clones, around 85% of them singletons. Unstimulated PBMCs were sorted into CD3+CD4+ and CD3+CD8+ populations. As regards this clone: As yet, its antigen is unknown.

V lost 0 bases and J lost 6, with 3 bases in between. The CDR3 consists of 12 residues. Germline V gives CDR1 SGHDN, CDR2 FVKESK. The sequence was collected from a human donor who received a liver transplant. The chain links TRBV14 to TRBJ2-4; D gene uncertain. This specimen was CD4+ T cells from blood, taken before liver transplant. CDR3 protein: CASSQDLNIQYF. Here the CDR3 DNA reads TGTGCCAGCAGCCAAGATTTAAACATTCAGTACTTC.